Sequencing of this T cell receptor (beta chain) was carried out in a study of beta chain features in type 1 diabetes. cDNA synthesis used the whole RNA isolate, giving expressed TCRB sequences. Clones were read by immunoSEQ multiplex PCR, and TCRdb kept only the in-frame ones, dropping some. The top ten clones hold over 0.014% of a sample with some 350,000 clones, approximately 12% of them seen once. There are a few counts of this clone. Its antigen remains unknown. The CDR3 extends over 14 amino acids. CDR1 is SGHRS, CDR2 YFSETQ, per germline. The V and J ends lost 0 bases and 3 bases respectively, with 9 bases between them. General study points: Across all four CD4+ subsets, people with type 1 diabetes showed modestly shorter TCRB CDR3s. A potential PCR bias toward shorter templates would be equal in patient and control samples.

The rearrangement links TRBV5-1 to TRBJ1-2, with D tentatively TRBD1 (5 bases). The sample comprised naive CD4+ T cells from blood. The receptor's source is a woman between 18 and 29 years old with type 1 diabetes. CDR3 sequence: CASSLEGGDYGYTF. The CDR3 DNA reads TGCGCCAGCAGCTTGGAGGGAGGGGACTATGGCTACACCTTC.